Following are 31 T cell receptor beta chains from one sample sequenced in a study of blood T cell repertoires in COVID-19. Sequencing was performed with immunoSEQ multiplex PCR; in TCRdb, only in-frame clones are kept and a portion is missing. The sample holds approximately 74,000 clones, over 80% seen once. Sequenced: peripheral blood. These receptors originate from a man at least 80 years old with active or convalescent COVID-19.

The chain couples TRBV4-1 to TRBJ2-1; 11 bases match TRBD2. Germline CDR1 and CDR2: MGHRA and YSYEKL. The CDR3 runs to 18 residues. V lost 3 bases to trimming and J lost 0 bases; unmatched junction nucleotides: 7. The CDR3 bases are TGCGCCAGCAGCCAGTTACTAGCGGGGGTCCCCTCCTACAATGAGCAGTTCTTC. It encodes CASSQLLAGVPSYNEQFF.

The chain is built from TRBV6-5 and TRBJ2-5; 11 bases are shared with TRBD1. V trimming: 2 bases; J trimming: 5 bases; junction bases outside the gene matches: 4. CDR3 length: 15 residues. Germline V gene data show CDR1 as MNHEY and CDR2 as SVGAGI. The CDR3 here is CASSYRTGGGETQYF. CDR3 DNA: TGTGCCAGCAGTTACCGGACAGGGGGCGGTGAGACCCAGTACTTC.

In nucleotides, the CDR3 is TGTGCCTGGAGCCCGTCGAACAGGGTGGGGGAGTACTTC. Its protein product is CAWSPSNRVGEYF. The chain uses TRBV30 and TRBJ2-7; tentative D call: TRBD1 (6 bases). The CDR3 has 13 residues. Germline values: CDR1 GTSNPN, CDR2 SVGIG (reference sequence). Trimming cost V 3 bases and J 11 bases, with 20 bases left between them.

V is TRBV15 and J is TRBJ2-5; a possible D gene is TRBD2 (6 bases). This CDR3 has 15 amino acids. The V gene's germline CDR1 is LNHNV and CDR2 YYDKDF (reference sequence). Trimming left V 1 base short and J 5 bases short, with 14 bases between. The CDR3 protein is CATSRGRGVPETQYF. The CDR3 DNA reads TGTGCCACCAGCAGAGGGCGGGGAGTTCCGGAGACCCAGTACTTC.

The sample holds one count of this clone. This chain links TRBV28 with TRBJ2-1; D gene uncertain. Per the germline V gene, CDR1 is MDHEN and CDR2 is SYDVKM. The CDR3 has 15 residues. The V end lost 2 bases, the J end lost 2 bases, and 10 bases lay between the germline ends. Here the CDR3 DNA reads TGTGCCAGCAGTTTAAAACGTGGGCCCTACAATGAGCAGTTCTTC. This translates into CASSLKRGPYNEQFF.

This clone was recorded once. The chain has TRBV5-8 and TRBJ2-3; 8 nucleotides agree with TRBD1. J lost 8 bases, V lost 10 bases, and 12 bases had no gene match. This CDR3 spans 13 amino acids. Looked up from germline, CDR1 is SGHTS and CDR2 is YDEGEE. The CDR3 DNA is TGTGCCGGTACAGGGGGTCCCTTGGGTACGCAGTATTTT. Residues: CAGTGGPLGTQYF.

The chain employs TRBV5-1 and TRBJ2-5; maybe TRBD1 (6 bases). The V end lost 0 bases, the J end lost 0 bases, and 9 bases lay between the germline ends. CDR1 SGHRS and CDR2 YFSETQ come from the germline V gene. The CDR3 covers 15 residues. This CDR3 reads CASSLEGTYQETQYF. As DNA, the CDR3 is TGCGCCAGCAGCTTGGAGGGGACATACCAAGAGACCCAGTACTTC. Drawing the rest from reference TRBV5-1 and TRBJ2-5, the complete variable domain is KAGVTQTPRYLIKTRGQQVTLSCSPISGHRSVSWYQQTPGQGLQFLFEYFSETQRNKGNFPGRFSGRQFSNSRSEMNVSTLELGDSALYLCASSLEGTYQETQYFGPGTRLLVL.

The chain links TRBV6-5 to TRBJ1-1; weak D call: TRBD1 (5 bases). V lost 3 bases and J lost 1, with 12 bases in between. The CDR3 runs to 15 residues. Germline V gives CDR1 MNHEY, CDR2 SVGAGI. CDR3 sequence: CASSYIPQGNTEAFF. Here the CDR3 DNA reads TGTGCCAGCAGTTATATCCCCCAGGGGAACACTGAAGCTTTCTTT.

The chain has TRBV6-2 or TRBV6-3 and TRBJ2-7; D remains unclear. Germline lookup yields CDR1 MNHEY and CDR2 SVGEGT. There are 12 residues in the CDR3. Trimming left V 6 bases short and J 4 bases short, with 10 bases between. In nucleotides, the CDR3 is TGTGCCAGCAGCGCGGCCGGTTACGAGCAGTACTTC. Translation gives CASSAAGYEQYF.

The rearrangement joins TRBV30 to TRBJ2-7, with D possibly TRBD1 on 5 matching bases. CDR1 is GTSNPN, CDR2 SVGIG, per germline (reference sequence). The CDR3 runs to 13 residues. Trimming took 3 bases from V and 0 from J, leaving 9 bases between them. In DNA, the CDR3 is TGTGCCTGGAGACAGGTGAGCTCCTACGAGCAGTACTTC. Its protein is CAWRQVSSYEQYF.

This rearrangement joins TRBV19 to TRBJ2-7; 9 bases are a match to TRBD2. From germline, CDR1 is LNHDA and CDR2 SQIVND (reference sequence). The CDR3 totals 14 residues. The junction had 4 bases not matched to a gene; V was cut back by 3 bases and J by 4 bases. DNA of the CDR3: TGTGCCAGTAGTATGAAACTAGCGGGTTACGAGCAGTACTTC. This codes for CASSMKLAGYEQYF.

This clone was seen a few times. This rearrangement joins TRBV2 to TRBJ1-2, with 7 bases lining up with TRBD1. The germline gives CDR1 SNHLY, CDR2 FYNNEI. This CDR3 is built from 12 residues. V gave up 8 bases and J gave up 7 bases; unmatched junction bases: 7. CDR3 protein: CASRTGGGGYTF. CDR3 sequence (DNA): TGTGCCAGCCGGACAGGAGGCGGTGGCTACACCTTC.

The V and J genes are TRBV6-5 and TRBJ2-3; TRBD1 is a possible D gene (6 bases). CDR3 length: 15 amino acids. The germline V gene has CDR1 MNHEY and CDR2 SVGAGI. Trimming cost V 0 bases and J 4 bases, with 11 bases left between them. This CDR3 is CASSYSKGESDTQYF. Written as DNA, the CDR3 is TGTGCCAGCAGTTACTCGAAGGGGGAGTCAGATACGCAGTATTTT.

Here the CDR3 reads CASSPGQGFYGYTF. As DNA, the CDR3 is TGCGCCAGCAGCCCGGGACAGGGGTTTTACGGCTACACCTTC. The chain uses TRBV5-1 and TRBJ1-2; TRBD1 aligns across 10 bases. The length of the CDR3 is 14 residues. Per germline, CDR1 SGHRS and CDR2 YFSETQ. V lost 4 bases to trimming and J lost 8 bases; unmatched junction nucleotides: 8.

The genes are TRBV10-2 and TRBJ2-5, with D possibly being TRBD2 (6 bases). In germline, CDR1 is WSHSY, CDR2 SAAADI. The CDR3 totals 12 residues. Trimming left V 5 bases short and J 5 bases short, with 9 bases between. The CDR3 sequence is CASSTRGETQYF. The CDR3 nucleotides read TGCGCCAGCAGTACACGGGGGGAGACCCAGTACTTC.

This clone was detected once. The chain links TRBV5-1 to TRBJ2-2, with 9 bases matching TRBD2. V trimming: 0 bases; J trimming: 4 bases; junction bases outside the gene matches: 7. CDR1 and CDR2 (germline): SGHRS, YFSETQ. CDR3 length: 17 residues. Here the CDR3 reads CASSLALASGVTGELFF. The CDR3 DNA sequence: TGCGCCAGCAGCTTGGCCTTAGCTAGCGGGGTCACCGGGGAGCTGTTTTTT.

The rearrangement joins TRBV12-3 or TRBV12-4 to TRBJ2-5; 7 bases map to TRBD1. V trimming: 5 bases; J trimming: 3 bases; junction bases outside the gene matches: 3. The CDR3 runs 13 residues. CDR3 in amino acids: CASSLDREETQYF. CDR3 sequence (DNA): TGTGCCAGCAGTCTAGACAGGGAAGAGACCCAGTACTTC.

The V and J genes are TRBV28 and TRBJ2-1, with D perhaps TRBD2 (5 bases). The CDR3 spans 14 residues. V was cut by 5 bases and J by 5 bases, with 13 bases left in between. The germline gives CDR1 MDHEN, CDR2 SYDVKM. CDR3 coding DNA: TGTGCCAGCAGTACCAGAGGGATCCACAATGAGCAGTTCTTC. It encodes CASSTRGIHNEQFF. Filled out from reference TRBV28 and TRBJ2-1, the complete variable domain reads DVKVTQSSRYLVKRTGEKVFLECVQDMDHENMFWYRQDPGLGLRLIYFSYDVKMKEKGDIPEGYSVSREKKERFSLILESASTNQTSMYLCASSTRGIHNEQFFGPGTRLTVL.

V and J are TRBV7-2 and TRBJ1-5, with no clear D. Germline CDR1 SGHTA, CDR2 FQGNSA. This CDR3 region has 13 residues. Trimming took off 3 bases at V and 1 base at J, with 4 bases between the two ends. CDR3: CASSFQSNQPQHF. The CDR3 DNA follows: TGTGCCAGCAGCTTCCAAAGCAATCAGCCCCAGCATTTT.

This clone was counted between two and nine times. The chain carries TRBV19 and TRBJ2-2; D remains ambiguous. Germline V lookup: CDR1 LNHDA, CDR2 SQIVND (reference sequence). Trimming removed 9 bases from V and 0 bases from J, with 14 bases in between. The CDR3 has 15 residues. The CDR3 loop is CASQRRIANTGELFF. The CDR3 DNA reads TGTGCCAGCCAGAGGCGGATCGCGAACACCGGGGAGCTGTTTTTT. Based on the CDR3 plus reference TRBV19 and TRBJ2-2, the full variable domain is DGGITQSPKYLFRKEGQNVTLSCEQNLNHDAMYWYRQDPGQGLRLIYYSQIVNDFQKGDIAEGYSVSREKKESFPLTVTSAQKNPTAFYLCASQRRIANTGELFFGEGSRLTVL.

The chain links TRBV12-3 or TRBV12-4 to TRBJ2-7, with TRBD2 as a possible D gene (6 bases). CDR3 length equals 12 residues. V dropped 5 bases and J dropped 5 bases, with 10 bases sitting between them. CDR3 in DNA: TGTGCCAGCAGTGGAGGGGCCCACGAGCAGTACTTC. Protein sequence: CASSGGAHEQYF.

This chain's CDR3 is CASSGGFGGAGGSNEKLFF. CDR3 DNA sequence: TGTGCCAGCAGCGGTGGATTCGGCGGGGCGGGAGGAAGTAATGAAAAACTGTTTTTT. The rearrangement joins TRBV7-2 to TRBJ1-4; tentatively, D is TRBD1 (5 bases). The CDR3 is 19 amino acids. From germline, CDR1 is SGHTA and CDR2 FQGNSA. V was clipped by 5 bases and J by 4 bases, with 26 bases between them.

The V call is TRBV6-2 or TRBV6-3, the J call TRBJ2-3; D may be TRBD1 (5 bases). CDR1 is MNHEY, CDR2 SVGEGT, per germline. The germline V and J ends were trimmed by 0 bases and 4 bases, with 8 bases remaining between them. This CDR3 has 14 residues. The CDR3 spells CASSYSRVADTQYF. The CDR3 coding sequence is TGTGCCAGCAGTTACTCCAGGGTGGCAGATACGCAGTATTTT.

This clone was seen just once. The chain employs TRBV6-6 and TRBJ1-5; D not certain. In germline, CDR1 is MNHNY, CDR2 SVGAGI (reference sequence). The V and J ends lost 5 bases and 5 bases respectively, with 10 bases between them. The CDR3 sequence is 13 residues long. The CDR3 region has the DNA TGTGCCAGCAGTGGAGGGTCACATCAGCCCCAGCATTTT. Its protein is CASSGGSHQPQHF.

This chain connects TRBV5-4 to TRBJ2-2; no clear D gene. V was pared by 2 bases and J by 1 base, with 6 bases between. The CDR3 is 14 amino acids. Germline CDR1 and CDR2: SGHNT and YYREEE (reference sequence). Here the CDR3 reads CASSFTRNTGELFF. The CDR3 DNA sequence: TGTGCCAGCAGCTTCACTCGGAACACCGGGGAGCTGTTTTTT.

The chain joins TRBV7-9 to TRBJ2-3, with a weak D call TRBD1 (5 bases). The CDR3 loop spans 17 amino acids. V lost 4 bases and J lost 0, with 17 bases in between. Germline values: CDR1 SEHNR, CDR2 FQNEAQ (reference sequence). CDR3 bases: TGTGCCAGCAGCTCACGGCGCGGCAGGACAAGCACAGATACGCAGTATTTT. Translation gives CASSSRRGRTSTDTQYF. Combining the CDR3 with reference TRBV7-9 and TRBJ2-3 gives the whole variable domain DTGVSQNPRHKITKRGQNVTFRCDPISEHNRLYWYRQTLGQGPEFLTYFQNEAQLEKSRLLSDRFSAERPKGSFSTLEIQRTEQGDSAMYLCASSSRRGRTSTDTQYFGPGTRLTVL.

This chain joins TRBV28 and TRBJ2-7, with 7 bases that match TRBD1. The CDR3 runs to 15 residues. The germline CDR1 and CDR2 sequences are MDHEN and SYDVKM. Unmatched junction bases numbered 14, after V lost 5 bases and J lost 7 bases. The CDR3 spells CASSPPGQPFSEQYF. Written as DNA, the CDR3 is TGTGCCAGCAGTCCTCCGGGACAGCCTTTTAGTGAGCAGTACTTC.

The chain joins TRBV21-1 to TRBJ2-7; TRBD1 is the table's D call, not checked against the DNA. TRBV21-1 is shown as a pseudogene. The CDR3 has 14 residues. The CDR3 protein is CASKVRGPTYEQYF. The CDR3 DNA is TGTGCCAGCAAAGTAAGGGGTCCTACCTACGAGCAGTACTTC.

As DNA, the CDR3 is TGTGCCAGCATCGAATCCGGGGGCAATCAGCCCCAGCATTTT. It codes for CASIESGGNQPQHF. This chain joins TRBV6-6 and TRBJ1-5, with no clear D. Per germline, CDR1 MNHNY and CDR2 SVGAGI (reference sequence). The CDR3 totals 14 residues. Trimming took 7 bases from V and 2 from J, leaving 12 bases between them.

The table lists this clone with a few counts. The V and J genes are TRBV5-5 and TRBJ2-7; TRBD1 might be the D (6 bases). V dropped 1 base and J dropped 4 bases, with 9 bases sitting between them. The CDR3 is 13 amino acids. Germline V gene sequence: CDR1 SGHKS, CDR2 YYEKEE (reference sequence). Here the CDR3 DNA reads TGTGCCAGCAGCTTGAACAGGGCGTACGAGCAGTACTTC. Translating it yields CASSLNRAYEQYF.

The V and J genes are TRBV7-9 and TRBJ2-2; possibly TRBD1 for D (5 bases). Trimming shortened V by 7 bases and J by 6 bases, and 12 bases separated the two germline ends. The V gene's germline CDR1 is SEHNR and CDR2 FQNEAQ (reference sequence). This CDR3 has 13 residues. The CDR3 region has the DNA TGTGCCAGCATGAAGCTGGGGCCCGGGGAGCTGTTTTTT. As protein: CASMKLGPGELFF.